Described below is a single T cell receptor (beta chain) sequence and its context. Its antigen remains unidentified. These data are taken from a study of T cells in localized non-small cell lung cancer. Study-level results: Overall survival was longer when the density of T cells in the blood was higher. Peak T cell clonality was found in uninvolved adjacent lung, exceeding tumor.

This table comes from immunoSEQ multiplex PCR, and its TCRdb copy is limited to in-frame clones, with some not included. The sample lists approximately 1,500 clones, approximately 20% occurring once. The material sequenced was lung tumor tissue, taken before any cancer treatment. This clonotype originated in a male donor at least 60 years old with stage III squamous cell lung carcinoma.

CDR3 sequence: CASSFLLAGSSNEQYF. Written as DNA, the CDR3 is TGTGCCAGCAGCTTCCTACTAGCGGGCTCCTCTAATGAGCAGTACTTC. The chain links TRBV11-3 to TRBJ2-7, with TRBD2 matching over 9 bases. The CDR3 runs 16 residues. V lost 3 bases and J lost 7; bases outside the gene matches: 13. The V gene's germline CDR1 is SGHNT and CDR2 YENEEA.